This T cell receptor (beta chain) was found in a study of response to subunit inactivated influenza vaccine. Concerning this clonotype itself: What it binds is unknown.

Study-wide results and caveats: Authors suggested each seasonal flu vaccination may recruit only limited numbers of new T cells.

TCRdb reprocessed the RT-PCR reads with MiXCR, giving one entry per CDR3 protein. The table shows just over 300,000 distinct CDR3 sequences, with roughly 20% occurring only once. This CDR3 region has 14 residues. V dropped 0 bases and J dropped 8 bases, with 12 bases sitting between them. Germline V CDR1 and CDR2: SGHRS, YFSETQ. The material was PBMCs from blood, obtained about 20 months after vaccination. The sequence was obtained from a man aged 50 to 69 who received an inactivated influenza vaccine. The gene calls are TRBV5-1 and TRBJ1-3, with D perhaps matching TRBD1 (5 bases). DNA of the CDR3: TGCGCCAGCAGCTTGGTTGGCAGGGAGTACACCATATATTTT. Translating gives CASSLVGREYTIYF.